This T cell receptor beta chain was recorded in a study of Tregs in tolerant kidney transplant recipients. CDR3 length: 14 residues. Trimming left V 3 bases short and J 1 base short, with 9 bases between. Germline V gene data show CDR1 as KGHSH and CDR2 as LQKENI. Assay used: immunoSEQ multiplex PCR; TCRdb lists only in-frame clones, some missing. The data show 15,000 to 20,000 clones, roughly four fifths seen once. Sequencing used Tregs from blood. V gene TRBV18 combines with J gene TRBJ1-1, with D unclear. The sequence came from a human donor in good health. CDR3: CASSPIGGNTEAFF. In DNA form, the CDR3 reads TGTGCCAGCTCACCCATAGGAGGGAACACTGAAGCTTTCTTT.